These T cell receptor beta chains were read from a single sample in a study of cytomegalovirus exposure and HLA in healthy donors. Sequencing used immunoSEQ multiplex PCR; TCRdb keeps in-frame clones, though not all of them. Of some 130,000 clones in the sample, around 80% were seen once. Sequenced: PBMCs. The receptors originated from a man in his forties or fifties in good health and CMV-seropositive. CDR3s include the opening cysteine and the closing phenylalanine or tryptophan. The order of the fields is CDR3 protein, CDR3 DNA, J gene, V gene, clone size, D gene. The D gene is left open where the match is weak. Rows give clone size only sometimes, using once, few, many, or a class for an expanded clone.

CASSESGGGQPQHF TGTGCCAGCAGTGAATCGGGGGGCGGTCAGCCCCAGCATTTT TRBJ1-5 TRBV6-1 few -
CASSTGTGNTGELFF TGTGCCAGCAGCACCGGGACAGGGAACACCGGGGAGCTGTTTTTT TRBJ2-2 TRBV11-3 - TRBD1
CASSRDGYSPLHF TGTGCCAGCAGCAGAGACGGGTATTCACCCCTCCACTTT TRBJ1-6 TRBV21-1 - -
CASSHGHRNYGYTF TGTGCCAGCAGTCACGGACACAGAAACTATGGCTACACCTTC TRBJ1-2 TRBV5-6 - -
CASSFLESSGSNNEQFF TGTGCCAGCAGCTTCCTGGAATCTAGCGGGAGTAATAATGAGCAGTTCTTC TRBJ2-1 TRBV5-4 - TRBD2
CASSGGQSSSYNSPLHF TGTGCCAGCAGCGGAGGACAGTCGAGCTCCTATAATTCACCCCTCCACTTT TRBJ1-6 TRBV7-2 - -
CASSLQGSGAYEQYF TGTGCCAGCAGCCTGCAGGGGAGTGGGGCCTACGAGCAGTACTTC TRBJ2-7 TRBV9 - -
CASSEARYQPQHF TGTGCCAGCAGTGAAGCTCGTTATCAGCCCCAGCATTTT TRBJ1-5 TRBV6-1 - -
CASSQGARTEAFF TGTGCCAGCAGCCAAGGGGCAAGAACTGAAGCTTTCTTT TRBJ1-1 TRBV14 - -
CASSPGDYSYEQYF TGTGCCAGCTCACCGGGCGACTACTCCTACGAGCAGTACTTC TRBJ2-7 TRBV18 - -
CASSATTGTSTETQYF TGTGCCAGCAGTGCAACCACCGGGACTAGCACGGAGACCCAGTACTTC TRBJ2-5 TRBV25-1 - TRBD2
CASSSLTGAYNEKLFF TGTGCCAGCAGCTCCTTGACTGGGGCCTATAATGAAAAACTGTTTTTT TRBJ1-4 TRBV11-2 few -
CASRQGIYNEQFF TGTGCCAGCAGACAGGGGATCTACAATGAGCAGTTCTTC TRBJ2-1 TRBV28 - TRBD1
CASSPGLAYEQYF TGTGCCAGCAGCCCGGGACTAGCCTACGAGCAGTACTTC TRBJ2-7 TRBV11-3 - TRBD2
CASSRLQANYGYTF TGTGCCAGCAGCCGACTGCAAGCTAACTATGGCTACACCTTC TRBJ1-2 TRBV28 - -
CASSIPGLAKNIQYF TGTGCCAGTAGTATCCCAGGGTTAGCCAAAAACATTCAGTACTTC TRBJ2-4 TRBV19 - -
CASSVGTAYQETQYF TGTGCCAGCAGCGTTGGGACTGCGTACCAAGAGACCCAGTACTTC TRBJ2-5 TRBV9 - -
CASSFRDLGTDTQYF TGTGCCAGCAGCTTTAGGGACTTGGGCACAGATACGCAGTATTTT TRBJ2-3 TRBV5-5 - -
CASSEQGWGNSPLHF TGTGCCAGCAGTGAACAGGGATGGGGTAATTCACCCCTCCACTTT TRBJ1-6 TRBV6-4 - -
CASSAYRVSYEQYF TGTGCCAGCAGCGCCTACAGGGTATCCTACGAGCAGTACTTC TRBJ2-7 TRBV28 once -
CAIRRGGNYGYTF TGTGCCATCAGGAGAGGGGGTAACTATGGCTACACCTTC TRBJ1-2 TRBV10-3 - -
CASSYLLDNEQFF TGTGCCAGCAGTTACCTACTAGACAATGAGCAGTTCTTC TRBJ2-1 TRBV13 - -
CASRSDRTGETEAFF TGTGCCAGCAGATCTGACAGGACGGGTGAGACTGAAGCTTTCTTT TRBJ1-1 TRBV6-5 few -
CAITSGQGSLDEQYF TGTGCCATAACCTCGGGACAGGGGTCCTTGGACGAGCAGTACTTC TRBJ2-7 TRBV10-3 - TRBD1
CASSVGLAGVYEQYF TGTGCCAGCAGCGTCGGACTAGCGGGAGTATACGAGCAGTACTTC TRBJ2-7 TRBV9 - TRBD2
CAASSGNGYEQYF TGTGCCGCATCCTCCGGGAACGGCTACGAGCAGTACTTC TRBJ2-7 TRBV27 - -
CAWSVLRGSGELFF TGTGCCTGGAGTGTACTCAGGGGGAGCGGGGAGCTGTTTTTT TRBJ2-2 TRBV30 - TRBD1
CASSTQGFGEQYF TGTGCCAGCAGCACACAGGGTTTTGGAGAGCAGTACTTC TRBJ2-7 TRBV7-9 few -
CASSLGGNTGELFF TGTGCCAGCAGTCTAGGGGGGAACACCGGGGAGCTGTTTTTT TRBJ2-2 TRBV28 - -
CASSVETRSGDNEQFF TGTGCCAGCAGCGTAGAGACCCGCTCGGGGGACAATGAGCAGTTCTTC TRBJ2-1 TRBV9 - -
CASSLVQGEIEKLFF TGTGCCAGCAGCTTAGTACAGGGGGAGATTGAAAAACTGTTTTTT TRBJ1-4 TRBV11-2 - TRBD1